These T cell receptor beta chains were read from a single sample in a study of neurological immune-mediated disorders. Each CDR3 protein is one row after TCRdb ran MiXCR on the 5' RACE reads. The profile shows about 55,000 distinct CDR3 sequences, around 3.6% of them singletons. Sequencing was performed on PBMCs. The receptors originated from a man aged 30-40 years with multiple sclerosis. Both conserved end residues are part of each CDR3. A D gene is named only where the DNA matches it firmly. Only some rows state a clone size, as once, few, many or a class for expanded clones.

TRBJ1-6,many,-,TRBV15,15,TGTGCCACCAGCAGAGACGGTAGGGCAAATTCACCCCTCCACTTT,CATSRDGRANSPLHF
TRBJ2-7,many,TRBD2,TRBV2,15,TGTGCCAGCAGTGAAGCGGCGGGAGGGCCTGGCGAGCAGTACTTC,CASSEAAGGPGEQYF
TRBJ1-1,many,TRBD1,TRBV10-3,16,TGTGCCATCAGTGATCCTCCGGACAGGGGGAACACTGAAGCTTTCTTT,CAISDPPDRGNTEAFF
TRBJ1-2,many,-,TRBV20-1,15,TGCAGTGCTGAGGTCCTGAGCAATGCTAACTATGGCTACACCTTC,CSAEVLSNANYGYTF
TRBJ1-3,many,-,TRBV20-1,15,TGCAGTGCTAGAGCAGGGGAAGGGGCTGGAAACACCATATATTTT,CSARAGEGAGNTIYF
TRBJ2-7,many,-,TRBV20-1,14,TGCAGTGCTAGAGATCTGCGGGACTCCTACGAGCAGTACTTC,CSARDLRDSYEQYF
TRBJ1-3,many,-,TRBV9,12,TGTGCCAGCAGCGTTGATAGGGACACCATATATTTT,CASSVDRDTIYF
TRBJ2-5,many,-,TRBV7-9,14,TGTGCCAGCAGCGGACGAGGGTTACAAGAGACCCAGTACTTC,CASSGRGLQETQYF
TRBJ2-1,many,-,TRBV12-3/TRBV12-4,11,TGTGCCAGCAGACGTCTGGATGAGCAGTTCTTC,CASRRLDEQFF
TRBJ2-3,many,TRBD1,TRBV20-1,17,TGCAGTGCTAGGACCCCCCGGGACAGCCCACGATTAGATACGCAGTATTTT,CSARTPRDSPRLDTQYF
TRBJ2-2,many,-,TRBV3-1,17,TGTGCCAGCAGTCAACCGGGGTCGTTCTCCTTCACCGGGGAGCTGTTTTTT,CASSQPGSFSFTGELFF
TRBJ2-7,many,-,TRBV10-2,15,TGCGCCAGCAGTGAGGTCCTAGCTACTCTCTACGAGCAGTACTTC,CASSEVLATLYEQYF
TRBJ1-5,many,TRBD1,TRBV12-3/TRBV12-4,15,TGTGCCAGCAGGTTAGGACAGGGTGGTGGTCAGCCCCAGCATTTT,CASRLGQGGGQPQHF
TRBJ1-2,many,-,TRBV2,13,TGTGCCAGCAGTGAAACCGTTAGCTATGGCTACACCTTC,CASSETVSYGYTF
TRBJ2-7,many,TRBD2,TRBV7-2,14,TGTGCCAGCAGCTTAGCTGGGACTAGTTTCGAGCAGTACTTC,CASSLAGTSFEQYF
TRBJ1-3,many,-,TRBV6-1,15,TGTGCCAGCAGTGTATCGACCGCTCTTGGAAACACCATATATTTT,CASSVSTALGNTIYF
TRBJ1-4,few,-,TRBV10-2,15,TGCGCCAGCAGCGACAGTCTCCTGTCAAATGAAAAACTGTTTTTT,CASSDSLLSNEKLFF
TRBJ2-1,many,-,TRBV6-5,14,TGTGCCAGCAGTCCGAGGGGGGGTGTCAATGAGCAGTTCTTC,CASSPRGGVNEQFF
TRBJ1-2,many,TRBD1,TRBV9,13,TGTGCCAGCAGCGAAAACAGGGGTGATGGCTACACCTTC,CASSENRGDGYTF
TRBJ1-1,many,-,TRBV15,14,TGTGCCACCAGCTCCCGGCAGGATAACACTGAAGCTTTCTTT,CATSSRQDNTEAFF
TRBJ2-2,many,TRBD2,TRBV20-1,13,TGCAGTGCCCAAAGCGGGGAAGGCGGGGAGCTGTTTTTT,CSAQSGEGGELFF
TRBJ1-1,-,-,TRBV30,11,TGTGCCTGGAACGGAAACACTGAAGCTTTCTTT,CAWNGNTEAFF
TRBJ2-7,many,TRBD1,TRBV5-1,15,TGCGCCAGCAGCTTGGGGGACAGGGACCCCGGCGAGCAGTACTTC,CASSLGDRDPGEQYF
TRBJ2-1,many,TRBD2,TRBV20-1,16,TGCAGTGCTAGTTTACTAGCGGGAGGGACCTACAATGAGCAGTTCTTC,CSASLLAGGTYNEQFF
TRBJ2-7,many,-,TRBV20-1,14,TGCAGTGCTAGAGACCGCCGGGCCGCCTACGAGCAGTACTTC,CSARDRRAAYEQYF
TRBJ1-4,many,-,TRBV5-1,15,TGCGCCAGCAGCTTGGACGGGAGAACTAATGAAAAACTGTTTTTT,CASSLDGRTNEKLFF
TRBJ1-5,-,-,TRBV7-6,15,TGTGCCAGCAGCTTAGAGAGGGGACCCAATCAGCCCCAGAATTTT,CASSLERGPNQPQNF
TRBJ1-5,-,TRBD1,TRBV18,15,TGTGCCAGCTCAACCCTAAACAGGGGAGAGCAGCCCCAGCATTTT,CASSTLNRGEQPQHF
TRBJ2-7,many,TRBD2,TRBV20-1,15,TGCAGTGCTAGAGATTTGGGGGGGAGCTCCTACGAGCAGTACTTC,CSARDLGGSSYEQYF
TRBJ2-1,-,TRBD2,TRBV5-1,14,TGCGCCAGCAGCTTGACTAGCGCGAAGGGTGAGCAGTTCTTC,CASSLTSAKGEQFF
TRBJ2-7,many,TRBD1,TRBV7-9,16,TGTGCCAGCAGCCATAACCGGGGACAGGGGGGCTACGAGCAGTACTTC,CASSHNRGQGGYEQYF
TRBJ2-3,many,TRBD2,TRBV6-5,15,TGTGCCAGCAAGGAATCCGGGGGGTCCACAGATACGCAGTATTTT,CASKESGGSTDTQYF
TRBJ2-2,many,-,TRBV7-9,13,TGTGCCAGCTCAAAGCAGAACACCGGGGAGCTGTTTTTT,CASSKQNTGELFF
TRBJ1-2,many,-,TRBV5-1,14,TGCGCCAGCAGCCCGAAGTCCGGTGAGGCTGGCTACACCTTC,CASSPKSGEAGYTF
TRBJ1-3,many,-,TRBV9,15,TGTGCCAGCAGCGCTCCAGGGTTCTCTGGAAACACCATATATTTT,CASSAPGFSGNTIYF
TRBJ1-6,many,-,TRBV29-1,14,TGCAGTGCCCAGCTAGGGGGGAAGTATTCACCCCTCCACTTT,CSAQLGGKYSPLHF
TRBJ1-2,many,TRBD1,TRBV29-1,13,TGCAGCGTTGAGCTGACAGGGAGGTATGGCTACACCTTC,CSVELTGRYGYTF
TRBJ2-7,many,-,TRBV7-8,13,TGTGCCAGCAGCTTGGCGAGCTCCTACGAGCAGTACTTC,CASSLASSYEQYF
TRBJ2-3,many,TRBD2,TRBV7-2,17,TGTGCCAGCAGCTCTGGGGCGGGAGTGCAGGGCACAGATACGCAGTATTTT,CASSSGAGVQGTDTQYF
TRBJ2-7,many,TRBD1,TRBV9,14,TGTGCCAGCAGCGTTGGGACAGAGGGGTACGAGCAGTACTTC,CASSVGTEGYEQYF
TRBJ1-2,many,-,TRBV20-1,14,TGCAGTGCTAGAGTTTTGGCAGATCGAGGCGGCTACACCTTC,CSARVLADRGGYTF
TRBJ1-2,many,-,TRBV20-1,14,TGCAGTGCTCAAAGACCCTCTAGTGTGGGCGGCTACACCTTC,CSAQRPSSVGGYTF
TRBJ2-1,many,TRBD2,TRBV7-3,18,TGTGCCAGCAGCCCCTGGGCTAGCGGCGCCCTCTCCTACAATGAGCAGTTCTTC,CASSPWASGALSYNEQFF
TRBJ2-5,-,-,TRBV13,17,TGTGCCAGCAGCCAAAGGAGGGTCGTGACAGTCAAAGAGACCCAGTACTTC,CASSQRRVVTVKETQYF
TRBJ2-7,many,-,TRBV5-1,14,TGCGCCAGCAGGTCCTCCGGGGTTATCAACGAGCAGTACTTC,CASRSSGVINEQYF
TRBJ2-1,many,TRBD1,TRBV11-1,15,TGTGCCAGCAGCCCGACAGGGGGTTTCAACAATGAGCAGTTCTTC,CASSPTGGFNNEQFF
TRBJ1-5,many,-,TRBV20-1,13,TGCAGTGGTACAGGAGATAGCAATCAGCCCCAGCATTTT,CSGTGDSNQPQHF
TRBJ2-5,few,-,TRBV29-1,15,TGCAGCGTTGAAGAGTCCATGAATGGGCGAGAGACCCAGTACTTC,CSVEESMNGRETQYF
TRBJ1-5,-,-,TRBV12-3/TRBV12-4,16,TGTGCCAGCAGTTCCCTAGATAAGGGACTTAATCAGCCCCAGCATTTT,CASSSLDKGLNQPQHF
TRBJ1-4,-,TRBD1,TRBV5-1,15,TGCGCCAGCAGCCAACAGGGGGGGAGAGATGAAAAACTGTTTTTT,CASSQQGGRDEKLFF
TRBJ2-1,many,TRBD2,TRBV4-1,16,TGCGCCAGCAGCCCGGACGGGGGGGGCTCCTACAATGAGCAGTTCTTC,CASSPDGGGSYNEQFF
TRBJ2-3,many,TRBD2,TRBV20-1,15,TGCAGTGCTAGTCCCACTAGCGGGGGGACAGATACGCAGTATTTT,CSASPTSGGTDTQYF
TRBJ2-7,many,-,TRBV28,14,TGTGCCAGCAGTTTATATGGCGTCTCCTACGAGCAGTACTTC,CASSLYGVSYEQYF
TRBJ2-7,many,TRBD2,TRBV28,19,TGTGCCAGCAGCCGAGGGGTAGCGGGACTAGCCCCTAGCTCCTACGAGCAGTACTTC,CASSRGVAGLAPSSYEQYF
TRBJ1-1,many,-,TRBV2,13,TGTGCCAGCAGTGAAGGGGGGACTCGCCAAGCTTTCTTT,CASSEGGTRQAFF
TRBJ1-5,many,-,TRBV7-6,16,TGTGCCAGCAGCTTAGATAGTAAGTCGTCGGATCAGCCCCAGCATTTT,CASSLDSKSSDQPQHF
TRBJ1-1,many,-,TRBV5-6,14,TGTGCCAGCAGCTTTCAAGGGGGGAACACTGAAGCTTTCTTT,CASSFQGGNTEAFF
TRBJ2-7,many,TRBD2,TRBV29-1,13,TGCAGCGTTGAGGCGGGAGTTCCTTACGAGCAGTACTTC,CSVEAGVPYEQYF